The 21 T cell receptor beta chains presented below share a single source sample, sequenced in a study of blood T cell repertoires in COVID-19. Profiled with immunoSEQ multiplex PCR; TCRdb holds only in-frame clones, not every one. The data show 260,000 or so clones, 80% to 90% seen once. The sample consisted of peripheral blood. These receptors originate from a woman older than 75 with COVID-19, enrolled during active disease.

The rearrangement joins TRBV7-2 to TRBJ1-1; the D is unclear. V lost 0 bases and J lost 5, with 10 bases in between. The V gene's germline CDR1 is SGHTA and CDR2 FQGNSA. This CDR3 has 14 amino acids. The CDR3: CASSLALPGTEAFF. Written as DNA, the CDR3 is TGTGCCAGCAGCTTAGCGCTCCCCGGGACTGAAGCTTTCTTT.

The chain recombines TRBV6-2 or TRBV6-3 with TRBJ1-1; TRBD1 aligns across 9 bases. Per germline, CDR1 MNHEY and CDR2 SVGEGT. The CDR3 is 16 residues long. The J segment lost 3 bases and the V segment lost 2 bases, leaving 7 bases of the junction unmatched. As DNA, the CDR3 is TGTGCCAGCAGTTACGGCACAGGGGGCAGGGACACTGAAGCTTTCTTT. The encoded protein is CASSYGTGGRDTEAFF.

The CDR3 coding sequence is TGTGCCAGCAGCGTCGCGACAGGGGTCTTGACAGATACGCAGTATTTT. Its protein is CASSVATGVLTDTQYF. This chain links TRBV9 with TRBJ2-3; TRBD1 matches at 8 bases. This CDR3 region has 16 residues. Germline V lookup: CDR1 SGDLS, CDR2 YYNGEE. Trimming at V came to 2 bases and at J to 3 bases, leaving 8 bases not matched to a gene. Combining the CDR3 with reference TRBV9 and TRBJ2-3 gives the whole variable domain DSGVTQTPKHLITATGQRVTLRCSPRSGDLSVYWYQQSLDQGLQFLIQYYNGEERAKGNILERFSAQQFPDLHSELNLSSLELGDSALYFCASSVATGVLTDTQYFGPGTRLTVL.

The chain links TRBV5-1 to TRBJ1-2; D gene ambiguous. Germline V gene lookup returns CDR1 SGHRS and CDR2 YFSETQ. Trimming pared 0 bases from V and 4 bases from J, leaving 10 bases between. CDR3 length equals 14 residues. DNA of the CDR3: TGCGCCAGCAGCTTGGTTCCAGGTACCTATGGCTACACCTTC. This translates into CASSLVPGTYGYTF.

The chain has TRBV5-1 and TRBJ2-7; TRBD2 matches 9 bases. The CDR3 is 14 residues long. V shed 0 bases and J 5 bases; nucleotides not matched to a gene: 3. Germline loops: CDR1 SGHRS, CDR2 YFSETQ. The CDR3 loop is CASSLVAGVNEQYF. The CDR3 DNA sequence: TGCGCCAGCAGCTTGGTAGCGGGAGTTAACGAGCAGTACTTC. The variable domain in full, completed from reference TRBV5-1 and TRBJ2-7, reads KAGVTQTPRYLIKTRGQQVTLSCSPISGHRSVSWYQQTPGQGLQFLFEYFSETQRNKGNFPGRFSGRQFSNSRSEMNVSTLELGDSALYLCASSLVAGVNEQYFGPGTRLTVT.

The J gene is TRBJ1-2, the V gene TRBV19, with 9 bases identical to TRBD1. This CDR3 has 16 residues. V gave up 1 base and J gave up 1 base; unmatched junction bases: 4. The germline V gene encodes CDR1 LNHDA and CDR2 SQIVND (reference sequence). The CDR3 nucleotides are TGTGCCAGTAGTATAGTGGGACAGGGCTATAACTATGGCTACACCTTC. This gives the protein CASSIVGQGYNYGYTF.

This rearrangement joins TRBV5-1 to TRBJ2-2; perhaps TRBD2 as D (6 bases). Trimming shortened V by 2 bases and J by 1 base, and 9 bases separated the two germline ends. The CDR3 loop spans 15 amino acids. Germline V lookup: CDR1 SGHRS, CDR2 YFSETQ. The CDR3: CASSFVGGNTGELFF. CDR3 DNA: TGCGCCAGCAGCTTTGTCGGGGGGAACACCGGGGAGCTGTTTTTT.

The chain has TRBV28 and TRBJ1-2, with a tentative D call TRBD1 (6 bases). V dropped 5 bases and J dropped 3 bases, with 10 bases sitting between them. This CDR3 is 13 amino acids long. Germline V gene lookup returns CDR1 MDHEN and CDR2 SYDVKM. The CDR3 spells CASSGQPYYGYTF. The CDR3, as DNA: TGTGCCAGCAGTGGACAGCCCTACTATGGCTACACCTTC.

Here the CDR3 DNA reads TGTGCCAGCAGTCGAGATATAGTTGGCACCGGGGAGCTGTTTTTT. Translating gives CASSRDIVGTGELFF. The chain links TRBV9 to TRBJ2-2; the D is unclear. CDR3 size: 15 residues. The germline V gene has CDR1 SGDLS and CDR2 YYNGEE. The germline V and J ends were trimmed by 5 bases and 4 bases, with 15 bases remaining between them. Full variable domain (remainder filled in from reference TRBV9 and TRBJ2-2): DSGVTQTPKHLITATGQRVTLRCSPRSGDLSVYWYQQSLDQGLQFLIQYYNGEERAKGNILERFSAQQFPDLHSELNLSSLELGDSALYFCASSRDIVGTGELFFGEGSRLTVL.

This chain joins TRBV18 and TRBJ2-3, with TRBD2 matching over 9 bases. Germline values: CDR1 KGHSH, CDR2 LQKENI. The length of the CDR3 is 16 residues. V gave up 1 base and J gave up 5 bases; unmatched junction bases: 7. CDR3 in amino acids: CASSPLAGVLGDTQYF. The CDR3 bases are TGTGCCAGCTCACCACTAGCGGGAGTTTTGGGAGATACGCAGTATTTT.

Notes on this clone: This sample includes further DNA sequences coding for the same CDR3. CDR3 coding DNA: TGTGCCAGTAGTATCGACAGGGGAGAGACCCAGTACTTC. Protein product: CASSIDRGETQYF. This chain links TRBV19 with TRBJ2-5; TRBD1 agrees at 8 bases. The germline CDR1 and CDR2 sequences are LNHDA and SQIVND (reference sequence). There are 13 residues in the CDR3. With V trimmed by 3 bases and J by 4 bases, 1 base remained unmatched. The variable domain in full, with the rest retrieved from reference TRBV19 and TRBJ2-5, is DGGITQSPKYLFRKEGQNVTLSCEQNLNHDAMYWYRQDPGQGLRLIYYSQIVNDFQKGDIAEGYSVSREKKESFPLTVTSAQKNPTAFYLCASSIDRGETQYFGPGTRLLVL.

The J gene is TRBJ1-6, the V gene TRBV7-9; perhaps TRBD1 as D (5 bases). This CDR3 comprises 14 residues. V lost 5 bases, J lost 3 bases, and 8 bases lay in between. Germline V gene sequence: CDR1 SEHNR, CDR2 FQNEAQ (reference sequence). The CDR3 here is CASSATGYNSPLHF. CDR3 nucleotides: TGTGCCAGCAGCGCCACAGGCTATAATTCACCCCTCCACTTT.

The chain carries TRBV12-5 and TRBJ1-1; TRBD1 aligns across 9 bases. This CDR3 is 15 amino acids long. Germline values: CDR1 LGHNT, CDR2 FRNRAP. V was clipped by 5 bases and J by 0 bases; unmatched bases: 4. In DNA form, the CDR3 reads TGTGCTAGTGGTCCGGGGACAGGGCTGAACACTGAAGCTTTCTTT. This translates into CASGPGTGLNTEAFF.

This chain links TRBV5-1 with TRBJ1-4, with a tentative D call TRBD1 (5 bases). This CDR3 is 16 amino acids long. Between the trimmed V and J ends, which lost 2 bases and 3 bases, there was a span of 14 bases. CDR1 is SGHRS and CDR2 is YFSETQ in the germline V gene. The CDR3 loop reads CASSFQTGNSNEKLFF. For the CDR3, the DNA is TGCGCCAGCAGCTTCCAAACAGGAAACTCTAATGAAAAACTGTTTTTT.

There are a few counts of this clone. This chain connects TRBV27 to TRBJ2-2, with 11 bases matching TRBD2. In germline, CDR1 is MNHEY, CDR2 SMNVEV (reference sequence). The CDR3 is 17 residues long. V lost 2 bases, J lost 5 bases, and 7 bases stayed unmatched. CDR3 bases: TGTGCCAGCAGTTTAGTGGTAGCGGGGGGGCAGACCGGGGAGCTGTTTTTT. Translated, it gives CASSLVVAGGQTGELFF.

This sequence joins TRBV6-6 and TRBJ1-5; 8 bases fit TRBD1. Germline V gene sequence: CDR1 MNHNY, CDR2 SVGAGI (reference sequence). With V trimmed by 6 bases and J by 5 bases, 9 bases remained unmatched. This CDR3 is 15 amino acids long. Here the CDR3 reads CASSWDRPTDQPQHF. CDR3 nucleotide sequence: TGTGCCAGCAGCTGGGACAGGCCTACGGATCAGCCCCAGCATTTT.

The J gene is TRBJ1-6, the V gene TRBV28; no definite D call. The V gene lost 1 base and the J gene lost 10 bases, with 5 bases spanning the gap. There are 12 residues in the CDR3. The germline V gene encodes CDR1 MDHEN and CDR2 SYDVKM. CDR3 amino acids: CASSLYESPLHF. The CDR3 DNA follows: TGTGCCAGCAGTTTATACGAGTCACCCCTCCACTTT. Using reference TRBV28 and TRBJ1-6 for the parts outside the CDR3, the full variable domain is DVKVTQSSRYLVKRTGEKVFLECVQDMDHENMFWYRQDPGLGLRLIYFSYDVKMKEKGDIPEGYSVSREKKERFSLILESASTNQTSMYLCASSLYESPLHFGNGTRLTVT.

V and J are TRBV2 and TRBJ1-1, with a tentative D call TRBD1 (5 bases). CDR3 length: 14 residues. Trimming cost V 7 bases and J 5 bases, with 17 bases left between them. CDR1 SNHLY and CDR2 FYNNEI come from the germline V gene. CDR3 DNA: TGTGCCAGCACCCTGGAAGGGGTCGGGACTGAAGCTTTCTTT. Translation: CASTLEGVGTEAFF.

The chain is built from TRBV19 and TRBJ2-5, with no clear D. Germline assignment: CDR1 LNHDA and CDR2 SQIVND (reference sequence). V was shortened by 5 bases and J by 1 base, with 8 bases between the two germline ends. The CDR3 is made up of 13 amino acids. DNA of the CDR3: TGTGCCAGTAGTGTATACAGCCAAGAGACCCAGTACTTC. Translated, it gives CASSVYSQETQYF.

V and J are TRBV28 and TRBJ1-1; 7 bases are shared with TRBD1. J gave up 1 base and V 4 bases, and 6 bases lay outside the gene matches. The CDR3 consists of 15 residues. From germline, CDR1 is MDHEN and CDR2 SYDVKM. Here the CDR3 DNA reads TGTGCCAGCAGTTCCACAGGGGCCGCGAACACTGAAGCTTTCTTT. Its translation: CASSSTGAANTEAFF.

The V and J genes are TRBV15 and TRBJ2-7; 11 bases match TRBD1. Germline loops: CDR1 LNHNV, CDR2 YYDKDF (reference sequence). Losses at the gene ends were 0 bases for V and 1 base for J; bases not matched to a gene: 5. The CDR3 runs to 17 residues. CDR3 sequence: CATSREWGTGGSYEQYF. Written as DNA, the CDR3 is TGTGCCACCAGCAGAGAGTGGGGGACAGGGGGATCCTACGAGCAGTACTTC.